Each of the 10 T cell receptor beta chains below was sequenced from the same sample in a study of CD8 T cells in ankylosing spondylitis (TCRdb year 2017). Library preparation was by 5' RACE. The instrument was an Illumina HiSeq 2500. TCRdb redid the processing of the public reads, applying fastp at Q25 and MiXCR, and retained in-frame beta chains. Merged by CDR3 protein, the rows form single entries marked with the most common genes and DNA. Within this sample are 150,000 to 200,000 distinct CDR3 sequences, with around 18% of them counted one time only. The top ten hold approximately 8% of the sample. Sequencing was carried out using blood, either unsorted or a sorted T cell fraction (not recorded which). The origin of the receptors is a male donor with ankylosing spondylitis or in good health (not recorded which).

The chain carries TRBV29-1 and TRBJ2-2; D gene uncertain. Per the germline V gene, CDR1 is SQVTM and CDR2 is ANQGSEA. The CDR3 is 14 residues long. V lost 7 bases and J 0 bases, leaving 12 bases between the germline ends. CDR3 in amino acids: CSGSGRANTGELFF. As DNA, the CDR3 is TGCAGCGGCTCTGGCAGAGCGAACACCGGGGAGCTGTTTTTT.

This clonotype was detected many times. This chain uses TRBV5-6 with TRBJ2-7, with D perhaps matching TRBD2 (5 bases). CDR1 is SGHDT, CDR2 YYEEEE, per germline. The CDR3 consists of 14 residues. Trimming left V 0 bases short and J 7 bases short, with 14 bases between. The CDR3 coding sequence is TGTGCCAGCAGCTTGGTTACGCGGGTTGGAGAGCAGTACTTC. This encodes CASSLVTRVGEQYF.

This clonotype occurred many times. The chain is built from TRBV10-3 and TRBJ2-7, with D perhaps assigned TRBD1 or TRBD2 (5 bases each). The CDR3 sequence is 15 residues long. Trimming left V 2 bases short and J 1 base short, with 12 bases between. Per the germline V gene, CDR1 is ENHRY and CDR2 is SYGVKD. CDR3 bases: TGTGCCATCAGTGAGGGGGGACGGAATTCCTACGAGCAGTACTTC. Encoded protein: CAISEGGRNSYEQYF.

The sample holds a few counts of this clonotype. V is TRBV7-6 and J is TRBJ2-1; D unclear. The CDR3 contains 15 residues. Germline V gene sequence: CDR1 SGHVS, CDR2 FNYEAQ. The ends were cut back, 1 base at V and 0 bases at J, with 7 bases in the middle. CDR3 sequence (DNA): TGTGCCAGCAGCTTAGAGTTTAGCTCCTACAATGAGCAGTTCTTC. Translated: CASSLEFSSYNEQFF. The entire variable domain, with the rest obtained from reference TRBV7-6 and TRBJ2-1, is as follows: GAGVSQSPRYKVTKRGQDVALRCDPISGHVSLYWYRQALGQGPEFLTYFNYEAQQDKSGLPNDRFSAERPEGSISTLTIQRTEQRDSAMYRCASSLEFSSYNEQFFGPGTRLTVL.

The genes are TRBV5-1 and TRBJ2-7; D call uncertain. The germline V gene has CDR1 SGHRS and CDR2 YFSETQ. The CDR3 runs to 13 residues. The V gene lost 7 bases and the J gene lost 2 bases, with 13 bases spanning the gap. The CDR3 here is CASSRHAAYEQYF. CDR3 coding DNA: TGCGCCAGCTCGAGACATGCCGCCTACGAGCAGTACTTC.

This sequence joins TRBV12-3 or TRBV12-4 and TRBJ2-7; D is ambiguous. CDR3 length: 13 residues. Trimming took off 6 bases at V and 9 bases at J, with 18 bases between the two ends. The CDR3 DNA is TGTGCCAGCAGCCCCCGCCCTTCTCCTGGGCAGTACTTC. This translates into CASSPRPSPGQYF.

This sequence joins TRBV4-1 and TRBJ1-3; 9 bases fit TRBD1. CDR1 is MGHRA and CDR2 is YSYEKL in the germline V gene. The CDR3 runs 16 residues. V shed 3 bases and J 3 bases; nucleotides not matched to a gene: 6. CDR3 sequence: CASSQGQGTLGNTIYF. The CDR3 DNA is TGCGCCAGCAGCCAGGGACAGGGAACTCTTGGAAACACCATATATTTT.

About this clonotype: At one end the junction does not follow the germline gene, possibly because of a read error. This chain connects TRBV5-6 to TRBJ1-2; D is undetermined. This CDR3 has 12 residues. Germline loops: CDR1 SGHDT, CDR2 YYEEEE. CDR3 in amino acids: CASRLSQYGYTF. The CDR3 nucleotides are TGTGCCAGCCGCTTGTCCCAGTATGGCTACACCTTC.

This clonotype turned up a few times. The chain has TRBV7-9 and TRBJ1-2; D is unclear. The CDR3 is 16 amino acids. The V gene's germline CDR1 is SEHNR and CDR2 FQNEAQ (reference sequence). The V and J ends lost 1 base and 0 bases respectively, with 12 bases between them. CDR3 nucleotide sequence: TGTGCCAGCAGCTTAGTAGTGGCTGAGACTAACTATGGCTACACCTTC. This gives the protein CASSLVVAETNYGYTF.

The chain uses TRBV6-2 or TRBV6-3 and TRBJ2-7; TRBD2 is a possible D gene (6 bases). The V and J ends lost 2 bases and 2 bases respectively, with 13 bases between them. The germline V gene encodes CDR1 MNHEY and CDR2 SVGEGT. The CDR3 runs 15 residues. CDR3 nucleotides: TGTGCCAGCAGTTACGGAGGGGTCGAAGCCTACGAGCAGTACTTC. Protein sequence: CASSYGGVEAYEQYF.